These 9 T cell receptor beta chains share one sample of origin, sequenced in a study of immune heterogeneity within non-small cell lung tumors (dated by TCRdb to the late 2010s). Sequencing was performed on a HiSeq X Ten. The TCR beta CDR3 region was amplified with a multiplex PCR system whose first round ran for roughly 11 cycles using 32 V-gene forward primers and 13 J-gene reverse primers. Using fastp at Q25 and MiXCR, TCRdb reprocessed the public reads and kept productive beta chains. Rows matching on CDR3 protein sequence are summarized as one entry with the most common DNA and genes. The sample has 9,500 to 12,000 distinct CDR3 sequences on record, approximately 21% of them singletons. The ten largest account for under 4.5% of the sample. Genomic DNA extracted from bulk tumor tissue served as TCR template, with roughly 660 ng gDNA amplified per sample. During surgery, multiple biopsies were taken from each primary tumor and placed as far apart as possible within the tumor mass. The study cohort was described as untreated, and patients were newly diagnosed NSCLC cases undergoing curative surgery.

Sequencing was done on a sample of lung tumor tissue. These receptors were taken from a man between 60 and 75 years old with non-small cell lung cancer.

By share, this clonotype counts as large. For the CDR3, the DNA is TGTGCCAGCAGCCCCGCCCCAGGGTGGCTAGCGGGCTGGGAGCAGTACTTC. This gives the protein CASSPAPGWLAGWEQYF. J is TRBJ2-7 and V is TRBV12-3 or TRBV12-4; 8 nucleotides agree with TRBD2. The V and J ends lost 6 bases and 7 bases, in that order; junction bases with no gene match: 20. This CDR3 has 17 amino acids.

The table lists this clonotype with a few counts. This chain connects TRBV6-6 to TRBJ1-6, with 10 bases that match TRBD1. The V and J ends lost 2 bases and 8 bases, in that order; junction bases with no gene match: 3. CDR1 MNHNY and CDR2 SVGAGI come from the germline V gene (reference sequence). CDR3 size: 15 residues. CDR3: CASSYGGTGDSPLHF. In nucleotides, the CDR3 is TGTGCCAGCAGTTACGGAGGGACAGGGGATTCACCCCTCCACTTT.

This clonotype was recorded many times. V usage is TRBV10-3 and J usage is TRBJ2-3; 7 positions match TRBD2. Germline CDR1 reads ENHRY; CDR2 reads SYGVKD. This CDR3 spans 14 amino acids. The trim removed 4 bases at V and 0 bases at J, leaving 1 base unmatched. CDR3 DNA: TGTGCCATCAGTGGAGCGGGGAGCACAGATACGCAGTATTTT. As protein: CAISGAGSTDTQYF.

V is TRBV3-1 and J is TRBJ1-1; D perhaps matches TRBD1 (5 bases). CDR1 and CDR2 (germline): LGHDT, YNNKEL (reference sequence). The CDR3 runs to 17 residues. V was clipped by 3 bases and J by 1 base, with 18 bases between them. The chain's CDR3 is CASSQQAGFRENTEAFF. The CDR3 coding sequence is TGTGCCAGCAGCCAGCAAGCAGGGTTTAGGGAGAACACTGAAGCTTTCTTT.

In this sample, this clonotype is medium-sized. J is TRBJ2-1 and V is TRBV27; the match to TRBD2 covers 8 bases. The CDR3 has 15 amino acids. Unmatched junction bases numbered 9, after V lost 3 bases and J lost 8 bases. Germline V gene data show CDR1 as MNHEY and CDR2 as SMNVEV (reference sequence). This chain's CDR3 is CASSFFRAGAYEQFF. As DNA, the CDR3 is TGTGCCAGCAGTTTTTTTAGAGCGGGAGCGTATGAGCAGTTCTTC.

This chain uses TRBV19 with TRBJ2-5; 9 nucleotides agree with TRBD1. In germline, CDR1 is LNHDA, CDR2 SQIVND (reference sequence). The trim removed 1 base at V and 7 bases at J, leaving 7 bases unmatched. This CDR3 is 15 amino acids long. This CDR3 reads CASSIVDRGFGTQYF. The DNA for the CDR3 is TGTGCCAGTAGTATAGTTGACAGGGGGTTTGGGACCCAGTACTTC.

The rearrangement links TRBV2 to TRBJ2-3; no definite D call. The CDR3 contains 11 residues. Per germline, CDR1 SNHLY and CDR2 FYNNEI. The V end lost 2 bases, the J end lost 5 bases, and 2 bases lay between the germline ends. The CDR3 reads CASSERDTQYF. CDR3 DNA: TGTGCCAGCAGTGAAAGAGATACGCAGTATTTT. The full variable domain, completed using reference TRBV2 and TRBJ2-3, is EPEVTQTPSHQVTQMGQEVILRCVPISNHLYFYWYRQILGQKVEFLVSFYNNEISEKSEIFDDQFSVERPDGSNFTLKIRSTKLEDSAMYFCASSERDTQYFGPGTRLTVL.

V usage is TRBV10-3 and J usage is TRBJ1-1, with D tentatively TRBD1 (6 bases). Looked up from germline, CDR1 is ENHRY and CDR2 is SYGVKD. The CDR3 has 13 amino acids. V lost 7 bases to trimming and J lost 5 bases, with 14 bases between them. CDR3 DNA sequence: TGTGCCATCACCCTGGCCCAGGGGACTGAAGCTTTCTTT. It translates to CAITLAQGTEAFF.

The chain combines TRBV12-3 or TRBV12-4 with TRBJ2-5, with D possibly TRBD2 on 5 matching bases. The V and J ends lost 5 bases and 5 bases respectively, with 12 bases between them. This CDR3 has 13 amino acids. As DNA, the CDR3 is TGTGCCAGCAGTACGGGGTCGTGGGAGACCCAGTACTTC. This sequence encodes CASSTGSWETQYF.